This T cell receptor beta chain was observed in a study of blood T cell repertoires in COVID-19 (dated by TCRdb to between 2020 and 2021). Background on the whole study: The collaborator samples originated in the United States, Italy and Spain and spanned the acute and convalescent phases of COVID-19. Subjects who had been exposed to COVID-19, were actively infected with it, or had recovered from it provided the deeply sampled blood TCRbeta repertoires that made up the dataset. The repertoires were released in a freely available public database meant as a resource for research on the immune response to SARS-CoV-2. The prospective study material was composed of cDNA or gDNA derived from T cells, B-cell-depleted T cells, or PBMCs. Samples came from the ongoing ImmuneRACE study (first 160 participants) plus 1,254 subjects from 6 global collaborators. Where available, HLA class I and class II types were taken from metadata supplied by the sample provider and were not determined by assay-based typing. Sample metadata almost always included a de-identified subject ID, COVID-19 status, age in years and sex.

Study-wide findings and limitations: The amount of clinical and demographic metadata varied by source and participant and was provided uncurated.

Points on this clone: Its antigen is still unknown. Base qualities are not at hand, and no much larger clone is one base apart.

In the prospective study, participants were 18 to 89 years old, resided in about two dozen geographic areas of the United States, and were enrolled through a virtual design. In the prospective study, participants were assigned to cohorts based on the clinical history participants reported in a screening survey and a study questionnaire. Each participant in the prospective study had whole blood, serum and a nasopharyngeal or oropharyngeal swab collected by mobile phlebotomists. Prospective study participants could optionally give additional blood draws and questionnaires over a roughly two-month period. Blood samples from the prospective study were shipped frozen or at room temperature prior to DNA extraction. The immunoSEQ Assay, a bias-controlled multiplex PCR, was used to amplify TCRbeta CDR3 regions from genomic DNA. From the authors' description of their analysis: The number of nucleated cells in each sample was estimated from the amplification of reference gene primers within the assay. To quantify the absolute abundance of each unique TCRbeta CDR3 rearrangement, sequence reads were collapsed and filtered. For each sample, productive Simpson clonality was calculated as the square root of Simpson's diversity index over productive rearrangements. TCRdb holds this immuneACCESS table with in-frame rearrangements only. Some clones are missing; in checked studies, unresolved V genes explain under half, and the rest has no known cause. Clone size and the V and J calls come from that table; the DNA yielded D and trimming. This sample gives some 250,000 clones in total; under 95% of them show up just once. The ten largest clones take up approximately 2.4% of the sample.

This clonotype was sampled from a woman aged 40-49 years with acute COVID-19. What was sequenced was PBMCs or T cells enriched from blood (not recorded which).

The CDR3 has the sequence CASSPPERRSEQYF. The DNA is TGTGCCAGCAGTCCTCCGGAGCGTAGGAGCGAGCAGTACTTC. The V gene is TRBV6-5 and the J gene is TRBJ2-7, with no reliable assignment of the D segment. The germline V gene provides CDR1 MNHEY and CDR2 SVGAGI. V is pared back by 5 bases and J by 6 bases, with 17 bases lying between the germline termini. The CDR3 holds 14 amino acids from the cysteine to the phenylalanine. Just the 42-base CDR3 DNA is kept, in frame starting at base 1.